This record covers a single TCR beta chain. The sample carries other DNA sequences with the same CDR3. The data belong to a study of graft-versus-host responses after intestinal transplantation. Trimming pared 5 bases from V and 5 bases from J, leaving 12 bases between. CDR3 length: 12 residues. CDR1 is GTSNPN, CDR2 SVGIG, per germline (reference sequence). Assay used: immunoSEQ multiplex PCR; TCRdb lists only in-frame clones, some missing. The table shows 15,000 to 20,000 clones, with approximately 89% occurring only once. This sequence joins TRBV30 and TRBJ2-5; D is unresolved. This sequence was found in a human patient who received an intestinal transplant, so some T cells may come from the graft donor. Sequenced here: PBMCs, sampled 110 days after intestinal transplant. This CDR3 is CAWRWGEETQYF. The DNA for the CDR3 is TGTGCCTGGCGATGGGGTGAGGAGACCCAGTACTTC.